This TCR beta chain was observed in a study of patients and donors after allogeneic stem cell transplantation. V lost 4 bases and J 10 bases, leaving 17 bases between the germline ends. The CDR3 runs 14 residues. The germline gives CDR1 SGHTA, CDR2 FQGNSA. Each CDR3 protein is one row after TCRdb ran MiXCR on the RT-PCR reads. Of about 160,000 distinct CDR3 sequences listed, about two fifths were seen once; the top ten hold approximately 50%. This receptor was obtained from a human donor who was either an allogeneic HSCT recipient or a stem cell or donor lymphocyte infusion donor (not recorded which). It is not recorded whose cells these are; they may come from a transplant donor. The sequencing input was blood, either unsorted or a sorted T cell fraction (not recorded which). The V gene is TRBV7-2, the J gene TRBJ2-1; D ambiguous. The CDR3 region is CASSYEAPAKEQFF. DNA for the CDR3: TGTGCCAGCAGCTACGAGGCCCCGGCCAAGGAGCAGTTCTTC. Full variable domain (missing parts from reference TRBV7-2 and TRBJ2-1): GAGVSQSPSNKVTEKGKDVELRCDPISGHTALYWYRQSLGQGLEFLIYFQGNSAPDKSGLPSDRFSAERTGGSVSTLTIQRTQQEDSAVYLCASSYEAPAKEQFFGPGTRLTVL.